These T cell receptor beta chains were read from a single sample in a study of T cell changes during pregnancy in multiple sclerosis. The assay was immunoSEQ multiplex PCR, and TCRdb's table has in-frame clones only and misses some. The table shows 48,000 or so clones, with roughly 94% occurring only once. The sample consisted of CD4+ T cells from peripheral blood mononuclear cells, taken in the first trimester of pregnancy. The receptors originated from a female donor with multiple sclerosis, enrolled in a pregnancy study. The CDR3 runs from the conserved cysteine through the conserved F or W. Each record gives: J gene, clone size, D gene, V gene, CDR3 protein, CDR3 DNA. A D gene is named only where the DNA matches it firmly. Not all rows give a size; the values are once, few, many and, for expanded clones, a class.

TRBJ2-1 . TRBD2 TRBV9 CASSGSGGNNEQFF TGTGCCAGCAGCGGCAGCGGGGGAAACAATGAGCAGTTCTTC
TRBJ2-1 . . TRBV11-2 CASSLDRGGNEQFF TGTGCCAGCAGCTTAGATCGTGGGGGGAATGAGCAGTTCTTC
TRBJ2-4 once . TRBV6-1 CASSERGETLAKNIQYF TGTGCCAGCAGTGAACGGGGAGAAACATTAGCCAAAAACATTCAGTACTTC
TRBJ1-2 . TRBD1 TRBV5-1 CASSSARTGGDGYTF TGCGCCAGCAGCTCGGCCAGGACAGGGGGCGATGGCTACACCTTC
TRBJ1-3 . . TRBV5-1 CASSLGTGVGVGNTIYF TGCGCCAGCAGCTTGGGAACCGGGGTCGGCGTCGGAAACACCATATATTTT
TRBJ1-3 few TRBD1 TRBV30 CAWSRDSGSGNTIYF TGTGCCTGGAGCCGGGACAGCGGATCTGGAAACACCATATATTTT
TRBJ2-2 . . TRBV13 CASSLWGRNTGELFF TGTGCCAGCAGCTTATGGGGGCGGAACACCGGGGAGCTGTTTTTT
TRBJ2-1 . TRBD2 TRBV18 CASSPSGGAVGEQFF TGTGCCAGCTCACCGAGCGGGGGGGCCGTCGGTGAGCAGTTCTTC
TRBJ1-1 . . TRBV18 CASSLGADTEAFF TGTGCCAGCTCACTGGGGGCGGACACTGAAGCTTTCTTT
TRBJ1-4 . TRBD1 TRBV19 CASSFPPGQGGEKLFF TGTGCCAGTAGTTTCCCCCCGGGACAGGGTGGGGAAAAACTGTTTTTT
TRBJ1-6 . . TRBV28 CASSLTGGNSPLHF TGTGCCAGCAGTTTGACAGGAGGAAATTCACCCCTCCACTTT
TRBJ1-2 once . TRBV6-1 CASSETGLYGYTF TGTGCCAGCAGTGAAACAGGGCTCTATGGCTACACCTTC
TRBJ1-2 . . TRBV29-1 CSTGEGGEGYTF TGCAGCACCGGGGAGGGAGGCGAAGGCTACACCTTC
TRBJ1-2 . . TRBV7-6 CASSSGQNYGYTF TGTGCCAGCAGCTCAGGACAGAACTATGGCTACACCTTC
TRBJ2-7 . . TRBV6-5 CASSPAGGWGEQYF TGTGCCAGCAGCCCCGCCGGGGGATGGGGAGAGCAGTACTTC
TRBJ2-1 . . TRBV5-1 CASSPYPLAQEQFF TGCGCCAGCAGCCCCTACCCCCTAGCGCAGGAGCAGTTCTTC
TRBJ1-2 . . TRBV18 CASSQLPFQGNDGYTF TGTGCCAGCTCACAATTACCCTTTCAGGGGAATGATGGCTACACCTTC
TRBJ2-7 . TRBD1 TRBV6-1 CASRTGGAYEQYF TGTGCCAGCAGGACAGGGGGCGCCTACGAGCAGTACTTC
TRBJ1-2 . TRBD1 TRBV19 CASSEQGTNYGYTF TGTGCCAGTAGTGAACAGGGGACTAACTATGGCTACACCTTC
TRBJ2-5 . . TRBV29-1 CSVRRGQETQYF TGCAGCGTTAGGAGGGGGCAGGAGACCCAGTACTTC
TRBJ2-7 . . TRBV11-2 CASSLTYEQYF TGTGCCAGCAGCCTAACCTACGAGCAGTACTTC
TRBJ2-3 . TRBD2 TRBV6-5 CASSYSTSGVPDTQYF TGTGCCAGCAGTTACTCGACTAGCGGGGTGCCAGATACGCAGTATTTT
TRBJ2-1 . TRBD2 TRBV5-1 CASSPPAGNSYNEQFF TGCGCCAGCAGCCCACCAGCGGGGAACTCCTACAATGAGCAGTTCTTC
TRBJ1-4 . . TRBV20-1 CSAVRGEKLFF TGCAGTGCCGTAAGAGGTGAAAAACTGTTTTTT
TRBJ2-1 . . TRBV6-5 CASSTSPGGNNEQFF TGTGCCAGCAGTACCTCCCCCGGGGGAAACAATGAGCAGTTCTTC
TRBJ2-2 . . TRBV27 CAKRTPHTGELFF TGTGCTAAGCGGACCCCTCACACCGGGGAGCTGTTTTTT
TRBJ2-2 . TRBD1 TRBV18 CASSRDRVEHTGELFF TGTGCCAGCTCACGGGACAGGGTTGAGCACACCGGGGAGCTGTTTTTT
TRBJ2-7 once TRBD1 TRBV4-1 CASSQVGQGNEQYF TGCGCCAGCAGCCAAGTGGGACAGGGGAACGAGCAGTACTTC
TRBJ1-1 . . TRBV2 CASGQFGNTEAFF TGTGCCAGCGGACAGTTTGGGAACACTGAAGCTTTCTTT
TRBJ1-1 . . TRBV28 CASSLGGQGRLNTEAFF TGTGCCAGCAGTTTGGGTGGGCAGGGGCGCTTGAACACTGAAGCTTTCTTT
TRBJ2-3 . TRBD2 TRBV5-6 CASSLEGGLAGVTQYF TGTGCCAGCAGCTTGGAAGGGGGACTAGCGGGGGTAACGCAGTATTTT
TRBJ2-1 . . TRBV5-1 CASSVWGGPYNEQFF TGCGCCAGCAGCGTGTGGGGGGGCCCCTACAATGAGCAGTTCTTC
TRBJ2-1 . TRBD2 TRBV7-9 CASSRPGLQWEQFF TGTGCCAGCAGCCGGCCGGGACTACAGTGGGAGCAGTTCTTC
TRBJ2-5 . . TRBV9 CASSVMGRRAQETQYF TGTGCCAGCAGCGTAATGGGTCGGAGGGCCCAAGAGACCCAGTACTTC
TRBJ2-4 . TRBD1 TRBV4-2 CASSVNQGQGWNIQYF TGTGCCAGCAGCGTTAACCAGGGACAGGGATGGAACATTCAGTACTTC
TRBJ1-2 once TRBD1 TRBV29-1 CSEKTLTGSGYTF TGCAGCGAGAAGACCCTGACAGGGAGTGGCTACACCTTC
TRBJ1-2 . . TRBV7-9 CASSLKRDYGYTF TGTGCCAGCAGCTTGAAACGGGACTATGGCTACACCTTC
TRBJ2-7 . . TRBV5-1 CASSPDIFYEQYF TGCGCCAGCAGCCCGGACATTTTCTACGAGCAGTACTTC
TRBJ2-1 . TRBD1 TRBV12-5 CASGLSRDRGKQAYNEQFF TGTGCTAGTGGTTTATCCCGGGACAGGGGAAAACAAGCATACAATGAGCAGTTCTTC
TRBJ1-6 . . TRBV2 CASSDYGRSYNSPLHF TGTGCCAGCAGTGACTACGGGAGGTCCTATAATTCACCCCTCCACTTT
TRBJ1-1 . TRBD1 TRBV5-1 CASSVGQANTEAFF TGCGCCAGCAGCGTGGGACAGGCGAACACTGAAGCTTTCTTT
TRBJ2-2 once TRBD2 TRBV9 CASSVTTTSGYTGELFF TGTGCCAGCAGCGTAACAACGACTAGCGGGTACACCGGGGAGCTGTTTTTT
TRBJ1-1 . . TRBV19 CASSIRARAFF TGTGCCAGTAGTATTAGAGCGCGGGCTTTCTTT
TRBJ2-1 . TRBD2 TRBV5-1 CASSASGSSYNEQFF TGCGCCAGCAGCGCTAGCGGCAGCTCCTACAATGAGCAGTTCTTC
TRBJ1-4 . TRBD1 TRBV9 CASSLRTGGQEKLFF TGTGCCAGCAGCCTAAGGACAGGGGGCCAGGAAAAACTGTTTTTT
TRBJ2-2 once . TRBV27 CAIRSDTPTGELFF TGTGCCATCCGCTCCGACACCCCCACCGGGGAGCTGTTTTTT
TRBJ1-6 . . TRBV30 CAWTTNGNSPLHF TGTGCCTGGACGACTAATGGGAATTCACCCCTCCACTTT
TRBJ2-7 . . TRBV5-5 CASSLSWLLNDYEQYF TGTGCCAGCAGCTTGAGTTGGCTTCTGAACGACTACGAGCAGTACTTC
TRBJ1-6 . . TRBV30 CAWSVRGRGDSPLHF TGTGCCTGGAGTGTACGAGGGCGCGGAGATTCACCCCTCCACTTT
TRBJ1-1 . TRBD1 TRBV14 CASSRTGANTEAFF TGTGCCAGCAGCCGGACAGGGGCGAACACTGAAGCTTTCTTT
TRBJ1-5 . . TRBV27 CASSNLGVYQPQHF TGTGCCAGCAGTAACCTCGGGGTTTATCAGCCCCAGCATTTT
TRBJ1-5 . . TRBV2 CASRPTASNQPQHF TGTGCCAGCAGGCCCACAGCAAGCAATCAGCCCCAGCATTTT
TRBJ2-5 . TRBD2 TRBV7-2 CASSANPSGGAVQETQYF TGTGCCAGCAGCGCCAACCCTAGCGGGGGGGCGGTGCAAGAGACCCAGTACTTC
TRBJ2-3 . . TRBV5-1 CASSLDSPWYF TGCGCCAGCAGCTTGGACAGCCCATGGTATTTT
TRBJ2-7 . . TRBV30 CAWSQNPGGPSYEQYF TGTGCCTGGAGTCAAAACCCGGGGGGCCCGTCCTACGAGCAGTACTTC
TRBJ2-3 . . TRBV4-1 CASSHGRRDTDTQYF TGCGCCAGCAGCCATGGGAGGCGGGACACAGATACGCAGTATTTT
TRBJ1-5 . . TRBV7-9 CASSLAGGSNQPQHF TGTGCCAGCAGCTTAGCAGGGGGTAGCAATCAGCCCCAGCATTTT
TRBJ1-2 . . TRBV5-1 CASSSDSFYGYTF TGCGCCAGCAGTTCCGACAGCTTCTATGGCTACACCTTC
TRBJ1-1 . . TRBV9 CASSVGPSPPGANTEAFF TGTGCCAGCAGCGTAGGCCCCTCCCCCCCAGGGGCAAACACTGAAGCTTTCTTT
TRBJ2-7 . TRBD2 TRBV11-2 CASSFLSGGRLGYEQYF TGTGCCAGCAGCTTCCTTAGCGGGGGGCGCCTGGGCTACGAGCAGTACTTC